This is a list of T cell receptor beta chains from one sample in a study of response to subunit inactivated influenza vaccine. MiXCR, run by TCRdb on the RT-PCR reads, gives a single entry per CDR3 protein. The sample lists fewer than 400,000 distinct CDR3 sequences; 20% to 25% were seen once. Sequenced here: PBMCs from blood, sampled about 19 months after vaccination. The receptor source for this set is a man between 50 and 75 years old who received an inactivated influenza vaccine. Both conserved end residues are part of each CDR3. A D gene is named only where the DNA matches it firmly. Clone size is stated in some rows and not others, as once, few, many or a class when expanded.

CDR3aa: CASSSGGPNTDTQYF
CDR3nt: TGTGCCAGCTCAAGTGGCGGGCCAAACACAGATACGCAGTATTTT
j_gene: TRBJ2-3
abundance: .
v_gene: TRBV18
d_gene: .

CDR3aa: CSARALGGTQYF
CDR3nt: TGCAGTGCTAGAGCTCTGGGGGGGACCCAGTACTTC
j_gene: TRBJ2-5
abundance: few
v_gene: TRBV20-1
d_gene: .

CDR3aa: CASTPSGYTGELFF
CDR3nt: TGTGCCAGCACCCCTTCAGGGTACACCGGGGAGCTGTTTTTT
j_gene: TRBJ2-2
abundance: many
v_gene: TRBV12-3/TRBV12-4
d_gene: .

CDR3aa: CASSPTSTNEKLFF
CDR3nt: TGTGCCAGCAGCCCTACATCAACTAATGAAAAACTGTTTTTT
j_gene: TRBJ1-4
abundance: few
v_gene: TRBV7-9
d_gene: .

CDR3aa: CASSLVSRWVLPVYF
CDR3nt: TGTGCCAGCAGCTTAGTGAGTCGGTGGGTTCTACCGGTGTACTTC
j_gene: TRBJ2-7
abundance: .
v_gene: TRBV11-2
d_gene: .

CDR3aa: CSAEVMRGSYNSPLHF
CDR3nt: TGCAGTGCTGAAGTCATGAGGGGCTCCTATAATTCACCCCTCCACTTT
j_gene: TRBJ1-6
abundance: .
v_gene: TRBV20-1
d_gene: .

CDR3aa: CASGLQETQYF
CDR3nt: TGTGCCAGCGGCCTACAAGAGACCCAGTACTTC
j_gene: TRBJ2-5
abundance: few
v_gene: TRBV18
d_gene: .

CDR3aa: CASSLEGTGATYEQYF
CDR3nt: TGCGCCAGCAGCTTGGAGGGAACAGGGGCCACCTACGAGCAGTACTTC
j_gene: TRBJ2-7
abundance: few
v_gene: TRBV5-1
d_gene: TRBD1

CDR3aa: CASSQDPGGGNTIYF
CDR3nt: TGCGCCAGCAGCCAAGATCCAGGTGGTGGAAACACCATATATTTT
j_gene: TRBJ1-3
abundance: few
v_gene: TRBV4-3
d_gene: .

CDR3aa: CASSLNRGNYGYTF
CDR3nt: TGTGCCAGCAGTCTAAACAGGGGCAACTATGGCTACACCTTC
j_gene: TRBJ1-2
abundance: many
v_gene: TRBV2
d_gene: TRBD1

CDR3aa: CSAPGPARGVKTQYF
CDR3nt: TGCAGTGCTCCCGGCCCAGCCAGGGGAGTGAAGACCCAGTACTTC
j_gene: TRBJ2-5
abundance: .
v_gene: TRBV20-1
d_gene: .

CDR3aa: CASSLALGLAGGPTVGEQYF
CDR3nt: TGTGCCAGCAGTTTAGCGCTTGGACTAGCGGGAGGGCCAACGGTGGGCGAGCAGTACTTC
j_gene: TRBJ2-7
abundance: .
v_gene: TRBV12-3/TRBV12-4
d_gene: TRBD2

CDR3aa: CSARQQERGWNEQFF
CDR3nt: TGCAGTGCTAGACAACAAGAGCGGGGTTGGAATGAGCAGTTCTTC
j_gene: TRBJ2-1
abundance: .
v_gene: TRBV20-1
d_gene: TRBD2

CDR3aa: CASAGALTEAFF
CDR3nt: TGCGCCAGCGCAGGGGCCCTCACTGAAGCTTTCTTT
j_gene: TRBJ1-1
abundance: few
v_gene: TRBV5-1
d_gene: .

CDR3aa: CASSQAGERGYTF
CDR3nt: TGTGCCAGCAGTCAGGCAGGGGAACGTGGCTACACCTTC
j_gene: TRBJ1-2
abundance: few
v_gene: TRBV12-3/TRBV12-4
d_gene: .

CDR3aa: CASSDGGAPTDTQYF
CDR3nt: TGTGCCAGCAGTGACGGCGGGGCCCCCACAGATACGCAGTATTTT
j_gene: TRBJ2-3
abundance: .
v_gene: TRBV6-4
d_gene: .

CDR3aa: CAISESVSGAKSISTDTQYF
CDR3nt: TGTGCCATCAGTGAGTCCGTTTCTGGGGCCAAGAGTATTAGCACAGATACGCAGTATTTT
j_gene: TRBJ2-3
abundance: .
v_gene: TRBV10-3
d_gene: .

CDR3aa: CASSPGTGGQLGNSPLHF
CDR3nt: TGTGCCAGCAGCCCCGGGACAGGGGGCCAATTGGGCAATTCACCCCTCCACTTT
j_gene: TRBJ1-6
abundance: many
v_gene: TRBV9
d_gene: TRBD1

CDR3aa: CSVSHALDGEQFF
CDR3nt: TGCAGCGTTTCCCACGCACTAGACGGTGAGCAGTTCTTC
j_gene: TRBJ2-1
abundance: few
v_gene: TRBV29-1
d_gene: .

CDR3aa: CAAGGRGTEAFF
CDR3nt: TGTGCCGCCGGCGGGAGGGGCACTGAAGCTTTCTTT
j_gene: TRBJ1-1
abundance: once
v_gene: TRBV19
d_gene: .

CDR3aa: CASSPYSPASGNTIYF
CDR3nt: TGCGCCAGCAGCCCCTACTCACCGGCCTCAGGAAACACCATATATTTT
j_gene: TRBJ1-3
abundance: few
v_gene: TRBV4-3
d_gene: .

CDR3aa: CASMGVSTDTQYF
CDR3nt: TGTGCCAGCATGGGGGTTAGCACAGATACGCAGTATTTT
j_gene: TRBJ2-3
abundance: .
v_gene: TRBV5-4
d_gene: .

CDR3aa: CASREHTGELFF
CDR3nt: TGCGCCAGCAGGGAACACACCGGGGAGCTGTTTTTT
j_gene: TRBJ2-2
abundance: .
v_gene: TRBV23-1
d_gene: .

CDR3aa: CASPRLSGSSLETQYF
CDR3nt: TGTGCCAGCCCTCGACTAAGCGGGAGTTCACTAGAGACCCAGTACTTC
j_gene: TRBJ2-5
abundance: .
v_gene: TRBV18
d_gene: TRBD2

CDR3aa: CSASLGTSLSDTQYF
CDR3nt: TGCAGTGCTAGTTTGGGGACTAGCCTCTCAGATACGCAGTATTTT
j_gene: TRBJ2-3
abundance: .
v_gene: TRBV20-1
d_gene: TRBD2

CDR3aa: CASSEVEETQYF
CDR3nt: TGTGCCAGCAGTGAAGTCGAAGAGACCCAGTACTTC
j_gene: TRBJ2-5
abundance: few
v_gene: TRBV2
d_gene: .

CDR3aa: CASSQRGTGSYEQYF
CDR3nt: TGCGCCAGCAGCCAAAGGGGGACAGGATCCTACGAGCAGTACTTC
j_gene: TRBJ2-7
abundance: .
v_gene: TRBV5-1
d_gene: TRBD1

CDR3aa: CASSLVLGHNQPQHF
CDR3nt: TGTGCCAGCAGCTTGGTGCTAGGCCACAATCAGCCCCAGCATTTT
j_gene: TRBJ1-5
abundance: .
v_gene: TRBV5-5
d_gene: .

CDR3aa: CASSPAVQVGFAEKLFF
CDR3nt: TGTGCCAGCAGCCCGGCGGTTCAGGTGGGATTTGCTGAAAAACTGTTTTTT
j_gene: TRBJ1-4
abundance: many
v_gene: TRBV7-9
d_gene: .

CDR3aa: CASSLDGVGYNEQFF
CDR3nt: TGCGCCAGCAGCTTGGATGGGGTAGGGTACAATGAGCAGTTCTTC
j_gene: TRBJ2-1
abundance: few
v_gene: TRBV5-1
d_gene: .

CDR3aa: CASSLVISSNYAYTF
CDR3nt: TGCGCCAGCAGCTTGGTTATCAGCTCCAACTATGCCTACACCTTC
j_gene: TRBJ1-2
abundance: .
v_gene: TRBV5-1
d_gene: .

CDR3aa: CASSLVQGAHEQYF
CDR3nt: TGCGCCAGCAGCTTGGTACAGGGGGCCCACGAGCAGTACTTC
j_gene: TRBJ2-7
abundance: few
v_gene: TRBV5-1
d_gene: TRBD1

CDR3aa: CASSLEGFRGYTF
CDR3nt: TGTGCCAGCAGCTTAGAAGGTTTTAGGGGCTACACCTTC
j_gene: TRBJ1-2
abundance: few
v_gene: TRBV11-2
d_gene: .

CDR3aa: CAWSAGLAGSPGELFF
CDR3nt: TGTGCCTGGAGTGCCGGACTAGCGGGATCCCCCGGGGAGCTGTTTTTT
j_gene: TRBJ2-2
abundance: .
v_gene: TRBV30
d_gene: TRBD2

CDR3aa: CSARDPGPLYNSPLHF
CDR3nt: TGCAGTGCTAGAGACCCGGGACCACTTTATAATTCACCCCTCCACTTT
j_gene: TRBJ1-6
abundance: .
v_gene: TRBV20-1
d_gene: .

CDR3aa: CSARLLRTGNEQYF
CDR3nt: TGCAGTGCTAGATTGCTCCGGACAGGGAACGAGCAGTACTTC
j_gene: TRBJ2-7
abundance: .
v_gene: TRBV20-1
d_gene: TRBD1

CDR3aa: CASSLRRGSWETQYF
CDR3nt: TGTGCCAGCAGTCTCCGCAGGGGGTCCTGGGAGACCCAGTACTTC
j_gene: TRBJ2-5
abundance: .
v_gene: TRBV28
d_gene: TRBD1

CDR3aa: CSVGEQGRETQYF
CDR3nt: TGCAGCGTTGGTGAACAGGGGAGGGAGACCCAGTACTTC
j_gene: TRBJ2-5
abundance: few
v_gene: TRBV29-1
d_gene: .

CDR3aa: CASSLGWDNWDYGYTF
CDR3nt: TGTGCCAGCAGCTTAGGATGGGACAACTGGGACTATGGCTACACCTTC
j_gene: TRBJ1-2
abundance: .
v_gene: TRBV7-2
d_gene: .

CDR3aa: CASSPTGAETQYF
CDR3nt: TGCGCCAGCAGCCCAACAGGGGCTGAGACCCAGTACTTC
j_gene: TRBJ2-5
abundance: .
v_gene: TRBV5-1
d_gene: TRBD1

CDR3aa: CASSLKVGGTTEAFF
CDR3nt: TGTGCCAGCAGTTTGAAGGTTGGGGGAACAACTGAAGCTTTCTTT
j_gene: TRBJ1-1
abundance: many
v_gene: TRBV12-3/TRBV12-4
d_gene: .

CDR3aa: CSVEDPGGSSYNEQFF
CDR3nt: TGCAGCGTTGAAGATCCCGGGGGAAGCTCCTACAATGAGCAGTTCTTC
j_gene: TRBJ2-1
abundance: .
v_gene: TRBV29-1
d_gene: .

CDR3aa: CTTTSGRREQFF
CDR3nt: TGTACCACGACTAGCGGGAGACGTGAGCAGTTCTTC
j_gene: TRBJ2-1
abundance: few
v_gene: TRBV28
d_gene: TRBD2

CDR3aa: CASSFFSATSGIETQYF
CDR3nt: TGTGCCAGCAGCTTTTTTTCGGCAACTAGCGGGATAGAGACCCAGTACTTC
j_gene: TRBJ2-5
abundance: few
v_gene: TRBV7-9
d_gene: TRBD2

CDR3aa: CASSQAGSYNEQFF
CDR3nt: TGCGCCAGCAGCCAAGCCGGCTCCTACAATGAGCAGTTCTTC
j_gene: TRBJ2-1
abundance: .
v_gene: TRBV4-3
d_gene: .

CDR3aa: CASSLEYRGARETQYF
CDR3nt: TGCGCCAGCAGCTTGGAATACAGGGGGGCGCGAGAGACCCAGTACTTC
j_gene: TRBJ2-5
abundance: .
v_gene: TRBV5-1
d_gene: TRBD1

CDR3aa: CASSQDTSETYEQYF
CDR3nt: TGTGCCAGCAGCCAAGACACTAGCGAAACCTACGAGCAGTACTTC
j_gene: TRBJ2-7
abundance: .
v_gene: TRBV3-1
d_gene: TRBD2